These 18 T cell receptor beta chains were sequenced from one sample in a study of cytomegalovirus exposure and HLA in healthy donors. PCR used 60 Vbeta primers and 13 Jbeta primers. Some clones are missing from TCRdb's copy, which holds only in-frame ones; the method was immunoSEQ multiplex PCR. The table lists some 120,000 clones, 73% of them singletons. Material: PBMCs. Receptors originate from a woman aged 40 to 55 in good health and CMV-seronegative.

In this sample, this clone turned up a few times. The chain links TRBV7-2 to TRBJ1-5; D unclear. Germline loops: CDR1 SGHTA, CDR2 FQGNSA. Trimming took off 3 bases at V and 2 bases at J, with 11 bases between the two ends. The CDR3 totals 15 residues. The CDR3 loop is CASSLTTVGNQPQHF. As DNA, the CDR3 is TGTGCCAGCAGCTTGACAACAGTGGGCAATCAGCCCCAGCATTTT.

The chain couples TRBV7-2 to TRBJ2-3; 8 positions match TRBD2. CDR3 length equals 14 residues. From germline, CDR1 is SGHTA and CDR2 FQGNSA. V lost 6 bases to trimming and J lost 6 bases; unmatched junction nucleotides: 8. The CDR3 coding sequence is TGTGCCAGCAGGCCGGGGGGGTTCGTGGATACGCAGTATTTT. It specifies CASRPGGFVDTQYF.

V usage is TRBV5-1 and J usage is TRBJ1-1; D is uncertain. Trimming took 1 base from V and 1 from J, leaving 14 bases between them. The CDR3 is 16 residues long. Germline V lookup: CDR1 SGHRS, CDR2 YFSETQ. The CDR3 DNA sequence: TGCGCCAGCAGCTTGCGGGTAGGAGCGGGGAACACTGAAGCTTTCTTT. The encoded protein is CASSLRVGAGNTEAFF.

The chain employs TRBV13 and TRBJ1-2; D possibly corresponds to TRBD1 (6 bases). Germline-derived CDR1 and CDR2 are PRHDT and FYEKMQ (reference sequence). V was cut by 2 bases and J by 3 bases, with 13 bases left in between. The CDR3 runs 15 residues. The CDR3 spells CASSLTGLGDYGYTF. The DNA for the CDR3 is TGTGCCAGCAGCTTAACAGGGCTGGGGGACTATGGCTACACCTTC.

The chain uses TRBV4-3 and TRBJ2-1; D is uncertain. Trimming took 5 bases from V and 0 from J, leaving 8 bases between them. The CDR3 covers 14 residues. Germline loops: CDR1 LGHNA, CDR2 YSLEER. CDR3 nucleotides: TGCGCCAGCAGCAGTACTTTCTCCTACAATGAGCAGTTCTTC. Translated: CASSSTFSYNEQFF.

This clone was found once. This chain joins TRBV29-1 and TRBJ1-2; possibly TRBD1 for D (6 bases). The germline CDR1 and CDR2 sequences are SQVTM and ANQGSEA. This CDR3 has 13 amino acids. Trimming took 4 bases from V and 5 from J, leaving 14 bases between them. As DNA, the CDR3 is TGCAGCGTTGTATCAGGGGTTGGGTATGGCTACACCTTC. As protein: CSVVSGVGYGYTF.

This chain connects TRBV25-1 to TRBJ1-5, with D hard to call. The CDR3 consists of 18 residues. With 1 base removed from V and 1 base from J, the gap between germline ends came to 17 bases. Germline V gene sequence: CDR1 MGHDK, CDR2 SYGVNS. DNA of the CDR3: TGTGCCAGCAGTGAATGCCCCGTCAGGTCTCCGAGCAATCAGCCCCAGCATTTT. It codes for CASSECPVRSPSNQPQHF.

In its sample, this clone was seen once. The V gene is TRBV5-5, the J gene TRBJ1-2; 8 bases are shared with TRBD1. The V segment lost 0 bases and the J segment 4 bases; nucleotides outside the gene matches: 11. This CDR3 spans 17 amino acids. Germline values: CDR1 SGHKS, CDR2 YYEKEE (reference sequence). CDR3 protein: CASSLEFPTGGIYGYTF. The CDR3 DNA reads as TGTGCCAGCAGCTTGGAGTTCCCTACAGGGGGGATCTATGGCTACACCTTC.

As DNA, the CDR3 is TGTGCCAGCAGCTACCTGGACAGGGGGTTTTCTAATGAAAAACTGTTTTTT. It yields the protein CASSYLDRGFSNEKLFF. The rearrangement joins TRBV5-4 to TRBJ1-4; 10 bases align to TRBD1. After removal of 3 bases from V and 3 bases from J, the junction contained 8 bases not matched to a gene. Germline CDR1 and CDR2: SGHNT and YYREEE (reference sequence). The CDR3 extends over 17 amino acids.

The chain uses TRBV27 and TRBJ1-2; 9 bases align to TRBD1. Trimming removed 0 bases from V and 8 bases from J; junction bases left unmatched: 10. The CDR3 extends over 16 amino acids. Germline CDR1 reads MNHEY; CDR2 reads SMNVEV (reference sequence). Here the CDR3 reads CASSLSGRDRAPGYTF. Written as DNA, the CDR3 is TGTGCCAGCAGTTTATCGGGTCGGGACAGGGCGCCAGGCTACACCTTC.

The chain has TRBV7-9 and TRBJ2-5; maybe TRBD1 (6 bases). This CDR3 spans 15 amino acids. V was clipped by 2 bases and J by 5 bases, with 15 bases between them. The germline CDR1 and CDR2 sequences are SEHNR and FQNEAQ (reference sequence). CDR3 in DNA: TGTGCCAGCAGCTTATTCTTGGGGGCTGGGGAGACCCAGTACTTC. It encodes CASSLFLGAGETQYF.

The chain uses TRBV18 and TRBJ2-5, with D possibly TRBD1 on 5 matching bases. V lost 2 bases and J 3 bases, leaving 10 bases between the germline ends. Germline V gene sequence: CDR1 KGHSH, CDR2 LQKENI. CDR3 length: 14 residues. The CDR3 loop is CASSPEVREETQYF. As DNA, the CDR3 is TGTGCCAGCTCACCAGAAGTCAGGGAAGAGACCCAGTACTTC.

The rearrangement uses TRBV4-1 and TRBJ2-1, with 8 positions matching TRBD2. V dropped 4 bases and J dropped 5; count of bases not matched to a gene: 7. The CDR3 consists of 15 residues. Germline CDR1 reads MGHRA; CDR2 reads YSYEKL. CDR3 bases: TGCGCCAGCAGCCCCCGGGGGGGGACTAACAATGAGCAGTTCTTC. Residues: CASSPRGGTNNEQFF.

The chain joins TRBV2 to TRBJ1-5; 11 bases map to TRBD1. The CDR3 extends over 18 amino acids. Germline CDR1 and CDR2: SNHLY and FYNNEI. V dropped 4 bases and J dropped 0; count of bases not matched to a gene: 8. In DNA, the CDR3 is TGTGCCAGCAGTGGCGGAGGGACAGGGGGGGGTAGCAATCAGCCCCAGCATTTT. Amino acids: CASSGGGTGGGSNQPQHF.

The V and J genes are TRBV5-1 and TRBJ2-3, with unresolved D. CDR3 length: 16 residues. CDR1 is SGHRS, CDR2 YFSETQ, per germline. V was clipped by 0 bases and J by 4 bases, with 15 bases between them. The CDR3 loop reads CASSLALLGYADTQYF. CDR3 DNA sequence: TGCGCCAGCAGCTTGGCCCTCTTGGGCTATGCAGATACGCAGTATTTT.

To note about this clone: An end of the junction does not agree with germline; a read error may underlie this. The identical CDR3 is also encoded by other nucleotide sequences in the sample. V gene TRBV19 combines with J gene TRBJ2-7; 7 bases are shared with TRBD1. CDR3 length: 12 residues. Germline CDR1 reads LNHDA; CDR2 reads SQIVND (reference sequence). CDR3 residues: CASMNRGREQYF. The CDR3, as DNA: TGCGCCAGTATGAACAGGGGAAGGGAGCAGTACTTC.

The V call is TRBV28, the J call TRBJ1-6; unclear D gene. The CDR3 has 12 residues. Germline assignment: CDR1 MDHEN and CDR2 SYDVKM. Trimming cost V 8 bases and J 7 bases, with 9 bases left between them. This chain's CDR3 is CASRKTNSPLHF. In DNA, the CDR3 is TGTGCCAGCCGTAAAACAAATTCACCCCTCCACTTT.

The chain combines TRBV7-9 with TRBJ2-4, with a possible D match to TRBD1 (8 bases). This CDR3 region has 14 residues. Trimming removed 5 bases at V and 9 bases at J, with 17 bases between. Germline V gene data show CDR1 as SEHNR and CDR2 as FQNEAQ (reference sequence). The CDR3 loop is CASSPQGGSIIQYF. For the CDR3, the DNA is TGTGCCAGCAGCCCACAGGGGGGGAGCATCATTCAGTACTTC.